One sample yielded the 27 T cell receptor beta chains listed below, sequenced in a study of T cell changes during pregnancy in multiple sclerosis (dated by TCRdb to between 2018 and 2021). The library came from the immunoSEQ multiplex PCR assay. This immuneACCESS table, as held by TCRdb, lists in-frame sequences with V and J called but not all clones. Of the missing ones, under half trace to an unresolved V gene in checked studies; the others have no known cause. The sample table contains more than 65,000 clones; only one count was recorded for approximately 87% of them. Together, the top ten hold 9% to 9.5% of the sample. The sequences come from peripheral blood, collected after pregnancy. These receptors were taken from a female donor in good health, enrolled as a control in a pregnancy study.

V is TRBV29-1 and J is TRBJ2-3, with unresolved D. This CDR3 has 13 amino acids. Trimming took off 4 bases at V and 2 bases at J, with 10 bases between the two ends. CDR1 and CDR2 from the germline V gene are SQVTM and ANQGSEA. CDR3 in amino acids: CSVVPVDTDTQYF. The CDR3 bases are TGCAGCGTTGTCCCGGTTGACACAGATACGCAGTATTTT.

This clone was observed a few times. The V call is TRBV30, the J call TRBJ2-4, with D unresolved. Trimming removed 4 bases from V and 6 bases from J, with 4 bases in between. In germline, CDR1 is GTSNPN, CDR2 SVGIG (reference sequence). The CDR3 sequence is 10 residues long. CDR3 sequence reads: CAWTVNIQYF. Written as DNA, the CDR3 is TGTGCCTGGACAGTAAACATTCAGTACTTC.

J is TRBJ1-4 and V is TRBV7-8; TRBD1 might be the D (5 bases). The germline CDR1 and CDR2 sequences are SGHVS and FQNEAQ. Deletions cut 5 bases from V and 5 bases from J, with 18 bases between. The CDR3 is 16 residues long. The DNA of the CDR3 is TGTGCCAGCAGCCACCCCTCGGGGGGAATCAATGAAAAACTGTTTTTT. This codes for CASSHPSGGINEKLFF.

Written as DNA, the CDR3 is TGTGCCAGTACCCCTCTAGCGGGAGGGGAGAATGAGCAGTTCTTC. It encodes CASTPLAGGENEQFF. J is TRBJ2-1 and V is TRBV19, with 12 bases aligning to TRBD2. Trimming at V came to 7 bases and at J to 7 bases, leaving 8 bases not matched to a gene. The germline gives CDR1 LNHDA, CDR2 SQIVND (reference sequence). The CDR3 spans 15 residues. The whole variable domain, remainder taken from reference TRBV19 and TRBJ2-1, is DGGITQSPKYLFRKEGQNVTLSCEQNLNHDAMYWYRQDPGQGLRLIYYSQIVNDFQKGDIAEGYSVSREKKESFPLTVTSAQKNPTAFYLCASTPLAGGENEQFFGPGTRLTVL.

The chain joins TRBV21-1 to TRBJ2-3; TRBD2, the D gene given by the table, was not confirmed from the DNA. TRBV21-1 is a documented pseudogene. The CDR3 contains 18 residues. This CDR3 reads CASSKVNSGMVSTDTQYF. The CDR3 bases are TGTGCCAGCAGCAAAGTAAATAGCGGGATGGTTAGCACAGATACGCAGTATTTT.

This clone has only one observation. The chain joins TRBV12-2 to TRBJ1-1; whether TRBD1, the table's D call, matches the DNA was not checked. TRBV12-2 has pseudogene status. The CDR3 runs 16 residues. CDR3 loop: CASRLATVVRGTEAFF. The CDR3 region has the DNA TGTGCAAGTCGCTTAGCTACCGTCGTCAGGGGCACTGAAGCTTTCTTT.

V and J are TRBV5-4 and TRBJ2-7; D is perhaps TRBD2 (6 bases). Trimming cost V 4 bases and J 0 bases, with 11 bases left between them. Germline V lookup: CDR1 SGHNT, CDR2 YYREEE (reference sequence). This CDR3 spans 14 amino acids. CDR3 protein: CASSVDGSSYEQYF. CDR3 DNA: TGTGCCAGCAGCGTGGACGGGAGCTCCTACGAGCAGTACTTC. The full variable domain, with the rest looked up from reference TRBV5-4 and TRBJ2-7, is ETGVTQSPTHLIKTRGQQVTLRCSSQSGHNTVSWYQQALGQGPQFIFQYYREEENGRGNFPPRFSGLQFPNYSSELNVNALELDDSALYLCASSVDGSSYEQYFGPGTRLTVT.

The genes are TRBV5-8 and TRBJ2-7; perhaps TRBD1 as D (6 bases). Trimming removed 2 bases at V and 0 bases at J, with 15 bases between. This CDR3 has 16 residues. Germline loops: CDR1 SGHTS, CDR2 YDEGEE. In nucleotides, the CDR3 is TGTGCCAGCAGCTTTTGGACACAGGGTAGCTCCTACGAGCAGTACTTC. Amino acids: CASSFWTQGSSYEQYF.

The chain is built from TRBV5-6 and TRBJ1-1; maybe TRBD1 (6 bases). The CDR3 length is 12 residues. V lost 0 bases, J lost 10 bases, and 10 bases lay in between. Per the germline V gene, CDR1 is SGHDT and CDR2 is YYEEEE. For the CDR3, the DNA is TGTGCCAGCAGCTTGGCCCAAGGGGGAGCTTTCTTT. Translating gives CASSLAQGGAFF. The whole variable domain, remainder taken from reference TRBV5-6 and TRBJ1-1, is DAGVTQSPTHLIKTRGQQVTLRCSPKSGHDTVSWYQQALGQGPQFIFQYYEEEERQRGNFPDRFSGHQFPNYSSELNVNALLLGDSALYLCASSLAQGGAFFGQGTRLTVV.

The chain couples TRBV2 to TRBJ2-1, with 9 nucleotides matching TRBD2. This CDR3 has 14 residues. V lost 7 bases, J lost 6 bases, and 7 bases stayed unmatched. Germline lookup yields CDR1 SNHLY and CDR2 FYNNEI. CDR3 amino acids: CASNGGLASNEQFF. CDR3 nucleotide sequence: TGTGCCAGCAATGGTGGACTAGCGAGCAATGAGCAGTTCTTC.

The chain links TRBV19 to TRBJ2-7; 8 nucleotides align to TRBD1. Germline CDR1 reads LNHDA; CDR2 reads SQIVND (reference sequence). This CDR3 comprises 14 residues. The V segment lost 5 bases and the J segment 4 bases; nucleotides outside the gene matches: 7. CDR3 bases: TGTGCCAGTAGTCAGACAGGGGCGACATACGAGCAGTACTTC. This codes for CASSQTGATYEQYF.

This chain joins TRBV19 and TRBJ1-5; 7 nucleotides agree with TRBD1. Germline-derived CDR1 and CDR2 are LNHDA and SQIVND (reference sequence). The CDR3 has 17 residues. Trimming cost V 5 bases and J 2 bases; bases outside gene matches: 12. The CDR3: CASSGPRQGSGNQPQHF. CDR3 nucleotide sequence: TGTGCCAGTAGTGGCCCCAGACAGGGAAGCGGCAATCAGCCCCAGCATTTT.

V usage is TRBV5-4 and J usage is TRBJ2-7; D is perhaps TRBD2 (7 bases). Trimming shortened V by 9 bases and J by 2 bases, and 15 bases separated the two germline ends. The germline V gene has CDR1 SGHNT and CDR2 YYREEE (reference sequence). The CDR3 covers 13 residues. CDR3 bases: TGTGCCATGAGGGGGGGGACCCCCTACGAGCAGTACTTC. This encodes CAMRGGTPYEQYF.

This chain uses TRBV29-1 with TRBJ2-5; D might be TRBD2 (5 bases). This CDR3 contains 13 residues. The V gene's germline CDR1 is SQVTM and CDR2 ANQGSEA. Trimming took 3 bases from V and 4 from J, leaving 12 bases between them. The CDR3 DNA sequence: TGCAGCGTTGATGGGAGCCGGGTAGAGACCCAGTACTTC. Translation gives CSVDGSRVETQYF.

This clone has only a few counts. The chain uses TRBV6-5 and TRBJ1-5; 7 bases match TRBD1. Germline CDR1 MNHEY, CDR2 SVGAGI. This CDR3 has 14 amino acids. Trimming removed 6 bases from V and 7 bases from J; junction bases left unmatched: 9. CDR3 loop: CASSSDRDLQPQHF. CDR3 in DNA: TGTGCCAGCAGCTCCGACAGGGATTTGCAGCCCCAGCATTTT.

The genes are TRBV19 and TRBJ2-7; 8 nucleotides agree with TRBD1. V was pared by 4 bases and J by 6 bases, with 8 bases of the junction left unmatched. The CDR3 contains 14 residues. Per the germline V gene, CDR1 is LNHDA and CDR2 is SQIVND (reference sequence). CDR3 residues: CASSSGQGIGEQYF. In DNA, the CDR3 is TGTGCCAGTAGTAGTGGACAGGGAATCGGCGAGCAGTACTTC.

CDR3 loop: CASSSPLAGVYEQYF. The CDR3 DNA sequence: TGTGCCAGCAGTTCCCCCCTAGCGGGAGTCTACGAGCAGTACTTC. The chain uses TRBV27 and TRBJ2-7; the match to TRBD2 covers 10 bases. The CDR3 loop spans 15 amino acids. Germline lookup yields CDR1 MNHEY and CDR2 SMNVEV (reference sequence). The trim removed 4 bases at V and 3 bases at J, leaving 6 bases unmatched.

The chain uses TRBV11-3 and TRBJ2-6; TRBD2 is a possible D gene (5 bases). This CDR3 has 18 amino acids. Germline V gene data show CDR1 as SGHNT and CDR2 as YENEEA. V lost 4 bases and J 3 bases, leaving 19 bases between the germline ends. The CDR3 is CASSSPRGHKNGANVLTF. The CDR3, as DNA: TGTGCCAGCAGCTCCCCACGGGGTCATAAGAATGGGGCCAACGTCCTGACTTTC.

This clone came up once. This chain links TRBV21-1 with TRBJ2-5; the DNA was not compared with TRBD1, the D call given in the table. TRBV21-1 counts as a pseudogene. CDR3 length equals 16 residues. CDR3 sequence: CASSKRGQGYQETQYF. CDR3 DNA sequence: TGTGCCAGCAGCAAACGGGGACAGGGGTACCAAGAGACCCAGTACTTC.

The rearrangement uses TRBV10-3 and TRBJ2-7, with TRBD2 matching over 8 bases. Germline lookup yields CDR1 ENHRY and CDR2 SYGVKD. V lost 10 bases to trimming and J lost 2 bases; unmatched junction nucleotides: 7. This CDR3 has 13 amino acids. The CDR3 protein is CATGLAGTYEQYF. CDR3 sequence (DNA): TGTGCCACAGGACTAGCAGGAACCTACGAGCAGTACTTC.

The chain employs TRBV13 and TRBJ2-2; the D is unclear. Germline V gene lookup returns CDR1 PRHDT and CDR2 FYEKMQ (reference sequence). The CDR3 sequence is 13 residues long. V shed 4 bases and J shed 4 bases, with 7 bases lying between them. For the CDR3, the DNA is TGTGCCAGCAGCTCCTCTCTCACCGGGGAGCTGTTTTTT. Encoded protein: CASSSSLTGELFF.

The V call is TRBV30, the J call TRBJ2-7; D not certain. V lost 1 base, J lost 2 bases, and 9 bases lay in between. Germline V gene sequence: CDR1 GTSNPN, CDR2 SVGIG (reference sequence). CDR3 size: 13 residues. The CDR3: CAWSATPAYEQYF. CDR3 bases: TGTGCCTGGAGTGCGACTCCCGCCTACGAGCAGTACTTC. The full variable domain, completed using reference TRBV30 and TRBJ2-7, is SQTIHQWPATLVQPVGSPLSLECTVEGTSNPNLYWYRQAAGRGLQLLFYSVGIGQISSEVPQNLSASRPQDRQFILSSKKLLLSDSGFYLCAWSATPAYEQYFGPGTRLTVT.

The CDR3 is CASSQGITEAFF. DNA for the CDR3: TGTGCCAGTAGTCAGGGGATCACTGAAGCTTTCTTT. V gene TRBV19 combines with J gene TRBJ1-1; tentatively, D is TRBD1 (6 bases). Germline values: CDR1 LNHDA, CDR2 SQIVND (reference sequence). Trimming removed 5 bases from V and 4 bases from J, with 8 bases in between. The CDR3 is 12 amino acids.

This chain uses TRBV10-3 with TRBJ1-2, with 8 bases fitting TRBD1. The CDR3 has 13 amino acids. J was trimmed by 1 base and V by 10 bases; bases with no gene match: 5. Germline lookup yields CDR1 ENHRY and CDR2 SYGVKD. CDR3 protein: CASRQGFNYGYTF. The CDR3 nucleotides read TGTGCCAGTCGACAGGGGTTTAACTATGGCTACACCTTC.

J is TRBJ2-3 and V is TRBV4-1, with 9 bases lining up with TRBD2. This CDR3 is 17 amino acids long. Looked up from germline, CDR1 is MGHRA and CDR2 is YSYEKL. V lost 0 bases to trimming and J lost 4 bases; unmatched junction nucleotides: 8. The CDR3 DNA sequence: TGCGCCAGCAGCCAAGATGGGGCGGGAGGGCCGGCAGATACGCAGTATTTT. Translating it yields CASSQDGAGGPADTQYF.

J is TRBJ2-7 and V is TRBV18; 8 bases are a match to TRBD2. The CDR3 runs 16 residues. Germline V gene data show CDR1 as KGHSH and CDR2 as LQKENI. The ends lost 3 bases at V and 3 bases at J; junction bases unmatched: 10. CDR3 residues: CASSPPGLAANYEQYF. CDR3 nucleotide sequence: TGTGCCAGCTCACCCCCTGGACTAGCAGCCAACTACGAGCAGTACTTC.

CDR3 region: CASSLHTRGVGTEAFF. CDR3 coding DNA: TGTGCCAGCTCACTTCACACCAGGGGAGTCGGCACTGAAGCTTTCTTT. V usage is TRBV18 and J usage is TRBJ1-1; TRBD1 might be the D (6 bases). Germline-derived CDR1 and CDR2 are KGHSH and LQKENI. Trimming shortened V by 4 bases and J by 4 bases, and 19 bases separated the two germline ends. The CDR3 has 16 residues.